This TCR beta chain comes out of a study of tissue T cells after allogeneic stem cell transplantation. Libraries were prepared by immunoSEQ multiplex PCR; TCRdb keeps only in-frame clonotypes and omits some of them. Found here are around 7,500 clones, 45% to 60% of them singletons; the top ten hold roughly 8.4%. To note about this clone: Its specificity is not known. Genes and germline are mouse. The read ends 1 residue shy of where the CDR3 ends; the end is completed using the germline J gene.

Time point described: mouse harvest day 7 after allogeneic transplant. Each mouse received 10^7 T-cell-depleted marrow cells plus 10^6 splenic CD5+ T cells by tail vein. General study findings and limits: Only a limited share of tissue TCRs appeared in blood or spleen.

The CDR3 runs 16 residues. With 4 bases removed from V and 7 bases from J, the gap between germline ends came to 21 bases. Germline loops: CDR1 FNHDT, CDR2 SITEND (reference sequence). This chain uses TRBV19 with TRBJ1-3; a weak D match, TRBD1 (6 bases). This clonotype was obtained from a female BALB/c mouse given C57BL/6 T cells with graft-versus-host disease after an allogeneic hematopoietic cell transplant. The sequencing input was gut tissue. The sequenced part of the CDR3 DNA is TGTGCCAGCAGTCAATCGGACAGAAAATTCTGGAATACGCTCTAT. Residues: CASSQSDRKFWNTLY. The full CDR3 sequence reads CASSQSDRKFWNTLYF.